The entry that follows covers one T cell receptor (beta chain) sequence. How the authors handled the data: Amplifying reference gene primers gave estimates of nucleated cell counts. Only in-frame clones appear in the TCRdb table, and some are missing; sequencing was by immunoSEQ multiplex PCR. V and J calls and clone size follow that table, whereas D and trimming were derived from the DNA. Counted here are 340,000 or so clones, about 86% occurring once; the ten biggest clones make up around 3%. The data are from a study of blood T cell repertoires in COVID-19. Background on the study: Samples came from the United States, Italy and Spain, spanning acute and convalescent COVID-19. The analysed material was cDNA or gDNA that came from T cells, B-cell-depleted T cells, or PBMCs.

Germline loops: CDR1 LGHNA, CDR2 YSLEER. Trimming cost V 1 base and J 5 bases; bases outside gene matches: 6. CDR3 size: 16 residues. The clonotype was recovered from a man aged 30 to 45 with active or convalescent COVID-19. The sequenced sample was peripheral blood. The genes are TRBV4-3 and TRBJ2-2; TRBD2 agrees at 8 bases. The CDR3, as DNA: TGCGCCAGCAGCCAAGGGGAGCGGGAGTATACCGGGGAGCTGTTTTTT. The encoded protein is CASSQGEREYTGELFF.